This T cell receptor beta chain was retrieved from a study of long-term antiretroviral therapy in people with HIV. At the level of the study: The immediate-ART recommendation dates to 2015, and the earliest samples predate it by about a decade.

Study observations and caveats: Subsequent to ART, diversity was augmented yet persisted below that of transplant donor controls. Repertoires looked antigen-experienced, with only a slight naive shift after ART. Samples were collected from the mid-2000s to the late 2010s under possibly less effective ART regimens.

Sequencing relied on immunoSEQ assay v3.0, run at survey level. Generated by immunoSEQ multiplex PCR, the TCRdb table keeps only in-frame clones and is missing some. The sample comprises 19,000 or so clones, roughly 78% of which are singletons, and roughly 10% rests with the top ten. This CDR3 is built from 14 residues. The J segment lost 4 bases and the V segment lost 2 bases, leaving 3 bases of the junction unmatched. Germline V gives CDR1 MNHEY, CDR2 SVGAGI. This clone was counted between two and nine times. What it binds is not known. The rearrangement uses TRBV6-5 and TRBJ1-1; TRBD1 matches at 8 bases. This clonotype originated in a woman aged 40 to 55 with HIV. The material sequenced was unsorted PBMCs, taken 0.2 years after starting antiretroviral therapy. This CDR3 is CASSYQGAVTEAFF. The CDR3 coding sequence is TGTGCCAGCAGTTACCAGGGGGCTGTCACTGAAGCTTTCTTT.